Presented here are 18 T cell receptor beta chains from one specimen sequenced in a study of beta chain features in type 1 diabetes. Points from the study as a whole: For Type 1 diabetes patients, all four CD4+ subsets carried TCRB CDR3s that were moderately but significantly shorter.

These TCRs are of unknown antigen specificity. The sequenced template was cDNA made from the entire isolated RNA. Assay: immunoSEQ multiplex PCR; the TCRdb copy retains only in-frame clones and omits some. The table lists around 250,000 clones, around 21% of them singletons. Specimen: naive CD4+ T cells from blood. The receptor set was obtained from a woman in her thirties or forties with type 1 diabetes.

The V gene is TRBV9, the J gene TRBJ2-3, with 10 bases lining up with TRBD2. Germline V gene sequence: CDR1 SGDLS, CDR2 YYNGEE. The CDR3 extends over 16 amino acids. The V and J ends lost 0 bases and 3 bases, in that order; junction bases with no gene match: 4. CDR3: CASSVVLAGETDTQYF. CDR3 sequence (DNA): TGTGCCAGCAGCGTAGTCCTAGCGGGGGAGACAGATACGCAGTATTTT.

The gene calls are TRBV14 and TRBJ1-1; D is unclear. Deletions cut 4 bases from V and 0 bases from J, with 15 bases between. Germline lookup yields CDR1 SGHDN and CDR2 FVKESK. This CDR3 spans 16 amino acids. CDR3 in amino acids: CASSRTLSGVNTEAFF. CDR3 bases: TGTGCCAGCAGCCGCACCCTCAGTGGTGTGAACACTGAAGCTTTCTTT.

The chain links TRBV9 to TRBJ1-5; no firm D call. The CDR3 extends over 15 amino acids. Germline loops: CDR1 SGDLS, CDR2 YYNGEE. The V end lost 4 bases, the J end lost 0 bases, and 11 bases lay between the germline ends. The DNA of the CDR3 is TGTGCCAGCAGCTTATTACCGGGTAGCAATCAGCCCCAGCATTTT. This translates into CASSLLPGSNQPQHF.

This clone came up a few times. The chain has TRBV14 and TRBJ1-2; unclear D gene. Germline CDR1 and CDR2: SGHDN and FVKESK. The CDR3 contains 14 residues. V was cut by 1 base and J by 4 bases, with 10 bases left in between. CDR3 protein: CASSQGARAYGYTF. The CDR3 DNA reads as TGTGCCAGCAGCCAAGGGGCCAGAGCCTATGGCTACACCTTC.

This clone turned up a few times. The chain has TRBV5-1 and TRBJ2-1; D may be TRBD1 (5 bases). Germline CDR1 SGHRS, CDR2 YFSETQ. The CDR3 is 13 amino acids. Trimming removed 3 bases at V and 7 bases at J, with 11 bases between. CDR3 DNA: TGCGCCAGCAGCTCGCAGGGTACTAATGAGCAGTTCTTC. Encoded protein: CASSSQGTNEQFF.

As to this clone: Other DNA sequences within the sample encode an identical CDR3. This rearrangement joins TRBV5-4 to TRBJ2-7; D ambiguous. Germline V lookup: CDR1 SGHNT, CDR2 YYREEE (reference sequence). There are 13 residues in the CDR3. The V gene lost 2 bases and the J gene lost 3 bases, with 9 bases spanning the gap. CDR3 sequence reads: CASSLPTDYEQYF. The CDR3, as DNA: TGTGCCAGCAGCTTACCTACTGACTACGAGCAGTACTTC.

This clone was counted a few times. The chain links TRBV7-9 to TRBJ2-7; D might be TRBD2 (5 bases). The CDR3 extends over 15 amino acids. Trimming left V 4 bases short and J 7 bases short, with 20 bases between. Looked up from germline, CDR1 is SEHNR and CDR2 is FQNEAQ (reference sequence). The DNA for the CDR3 is TGTGCCAGCAGCTCCCCGGGGTCGCTGTCGGGTGAGCAGTACTTC. This gives the protein CASSSPGSLSGEQYF.

The rearrangement links TRBV9 to TRBJ2-2, with D uncertain. The V end lost 0 bases, the J end lost 3 bases, and 6 bases lay between the germline ends. The CDR3 consists of 14 residues. From germline, CDR1 is SGDLS and CDR2 YYNGEE. The CDR3 nucleotides read TGTGCCAGCAGCGTAGACGGTGACACCGGGGAGCTGTTTTTT. It encodes CASSVDGDTGELFF.

This chain uses TRBV28 with TRBJ2-7; a possible D gene is TRBD1 (6 bases). Germline V lookup: CDR1 MDHEN, CDR2 SYDVKM. The CDR3 length is 11 residues. V was trimmed by 8 bases and J by 4 bases, leaving 9 bases between them. CDR3 sequence reads: CASVQGYEQYF. DNA for the CDR3: TGTGCCAGCGTTCAGGGGTACGAGCAGTACTTC. Full variable domain (missing parts from reference TRBV28 and TRBJ2-7): DVKVTQSSRYLVKRTGEKVFLECVQDMDHENMFWYRQDPGLGLRLIYFSYDVKMKEKGDIPEGYSVSREKKERFSLILESASTNQTSMYLCASVQGYEQYFGPGTRLTVT.

This rearrangement joins TRBV29-1 to TRBJ2-5; 7 bases line up with TRBD1. Germline trimming cut 5 bases from V and 5 bases from J; bases unmatched to any gene: 8. The CDR3 extends over 13 amino acids. Per the germline V gene, CDR1 is SQVTM and CDR2 is ANQGSEA. The CDR3 protein is CSVLTGPGETQYF. In DNA form, the CDR3 reads TGCAGCGTTCTGACAGGGCCGGGGGAGACCCAGTACTTC.

The chain couples TRBV25-1 to TRBJ2-5, with TRBD2 identical over 7 bases. V shed 2 bases, J shed 5 bases, and the junction held 14 bases outside the gene matches. Germline assignment: CDR1 MGHDK and CDR2 SYGVNS. The CDR3 length is 17 residues. The CDR3 is CASSEHRVAGAIETQYF. Written as DNA, the CDR3 is TGTGCCAGCAGTGAACACCGAGTCGCGGGAGCGATCGAGACCCAGTACTTC.

This clone was seen a few times. V usage is TRBV7-3 and J usage is TRBJ2-1, with 8 bases that match TRBD2. The germline V gene encodes CDR1 SGHTA and CDR2 FQGTGA. Trimming at V came to 5 bases and at J to 7 bases, leaving 4 bases not matched to a gene. The CDR3 has 13 residues. The CDR3 DNA is TGTGCCAGCAGCCCGGGCGGGAGGAATGAGCAGTTCTTC. Translating it yields CASSPGGRNEQFF. The full variable domain, its missing parts supplied by reference TRBV7-3 and TRBJ2-1, is GAGVSQTPSNKVTEKGKYVELRCDPISGHTALYWYRQSLGQGPEFLIYFQGTGAADDSGLPNDRFFAVRPEGSVSTLKIQRTERGDSAVYLCASSPGGRNEQFFGPGTRLTVL.

This clone came up a few times. The rearrangement uses TRBV7-3 and TRBJ1-1; 9 nucleotides align to TRBD1. The CDR3 is 16 residues long. Germline CDR1 and CDR2: SGHTA and FQGTGA. With V trimmed by 4 bases and J by 3 bases, 9 bases remained unmatched. The CDR3 nucleotides read TGTGCCAGCAGCTCGGGGACAGGGTCGAGCCACACTGAAGCTTTCTTT. Its protein product is CASSSGTGSSHTEAFF.

This chain links TRBV28 with TRBJ2-1; 7 positions agree with TRBD2. The CDR3 covers 14 residues. The V gene end was trimmed by 2 bases and the J gene end by 6 bases; junction bases not matched to a gene: 4. CDR1 is MDHEN and CDR2 is SYDVKM in the germline V gene. In DNA form, the CDR3 reads TGTGCCAGCAGTTTAGGCGGGAGCATCAATGAGCAGTTCTTC. Translating gives CASSLGGSINEQFF.

The rearrangement uses TRBV18 and TRBJ2-5; tentatively, D is TRBD1 (5 bases). The germline gives CDR1 KGHSH, CDR2 LQKENI. Trimming pared 0 bases from V and 5 bases from J, leaving 10 bases between. The CDR3 contains 14 residues. The CDR3 DNA reads TGTGCCAGCTCACCACCGTCCAGGGCCGAGACCCAGTACTTC. Protein product: CASSPPSRAETQYF.

This clone was found a few times. The gene calls are TRBV10-3 and TRBJ1-3; D not resolved. This CDR3 is built from 12 residues. Germline V gene sequence: CDR1 ENHRY, CDR2 SYGVKD. Trimming left V 7 bases short and J 0 bases short, with 4 bases between. The CDR3 nucleotides are TGTGCCATCACAGGCTCTGGAAACACCATATATTTT. This encodes CAITGSGNTIYF.

The V gene is TRBV21-1, the J gene TRBJ1-1. TRBV21-1 is reported as a pseudogene. CDR3 length: 13 residues. The CDR3 sequence is CASSIGSGTEAFF. The CDR3, as DNA: TGTGCCAGCAGCATTGGCTCCGGGACTGAAGCTTTCTTT.

V usage is TRBV15 and J usage is TRBJ2-7; TRBD2 agrees at 9 bases. CDR1 LNHNV and CDR2 YYDKDF come from the germline V gene (reference sequence). This CDR3 is built from 14 residues. The junction had 6 bases not matched to a gene; V was cut back by 3 bases and J by 6 bases. CDR3 in DNA: TGTGCCACCAGCAGGGGCGGGAGGGCCACCGAGCAGTACTTC. Encoded protein: CATSRGGRATEQYF.